The 17 T cell receptor beta chains given below trace back to one sample, sequenced in a study of blood T cells in healthy people across ages (dated by TCRdb to the mid-2010s). Library construction relied on 5' RACE. Sequencing was performed on an Illumina HiSeq 2500. A second roughly 7 to 12 cycle PCR used a sample-barcoded 5' primer and a J-beta primer mix. TCRdb itself trimmed the public reads at Q25 with fastp, ran MiXCR and retained productive beta chains. Rows merge per CDR3 protein into single entries with the most common DNA and genes. For this sample there are hundreds of thousands of distinct CDR3 sequences; 49% appear just once. Jointly, the top ten make up around a third of the sample. Sequenced material: blood. These receptors originate from a woman aged 55-69 years in good health.

To note about this clonotype: This may arise from a read error, as a much more abundant clone is one base away. The V gene is TRBV2, the J gene TRBJ1-2, with D unclear. V was shortened by 11 bases and J by 8 bases, with 6 bases between the two germline ends. The CDR3 loop spans 8 amino acids. Looked up from germline, CDR1 is SNHLY and CDR2 is FYNNEI. The CDR3 here is CAARGYTF. CDR3 nucleotides: TGTGCCGCTCGGGGCTACACCTTC.

Only a few counts were recorded for this clonotype. The chain employs TRBV12-3 or TRBV12-4 and TRBJ2-1, with 9 bases matching TRBD2. The V and J ends lost 5 bases and 0 bases, in that order; junction bases with no gene match: 5. The CDR3 extends over 16 amino acids. The DNA for the CDR3 is TGTGCCAGCAGTCCCCTAGCGGGGAGCTCCTACAATGAGCAGTTCTTC. Protein product: CASSPLAGSSYNEQFF.

The chain has TRBV20-1 and TRBJ2-3; 12 bases agree with TRBD2. CDR3 length: 16 amino acids. Trimming took 1 base from V and 0 from J; bases not matched to a gene: 2. CDR1 and CDR2 (germline): DFQATT, SNEGSKA (reference sequence). The DNA of the CDR3 is TGCAGTGCTAGAGGGACTAGCGGGACCAGCACAGATACGCAGTATTTT. Translating gives CSARGTSGTSTDTQYF.

The chain links TRBV12-3 or TRBV12-4 to TRBJ2-7; D possibly matches TRBD1 or TRBD2 (6 bases each). V shed 7 bases and J shed 0 bases, with 16 bases lying between them. CDR3 length equals 15 residues. The CDR3 here is CASNKGGISSYEQYF. DNA for the CDR3: TGTGCCAGCAACAAGGGGGGCATCAGCTCCTACGAGCAGTACTTC.

This chain uses TRBV20-1 with TRBJ1-5; 8 bases map to TRBD1. CDR3 length: 16 residues. The germline gives CDR1 DFQATT, CDR2 SNEGSKA (reference sequence). V was pared by 0 bases and J by 2 bases, with 6 bases of the junction left unmatched. CDR3 in amino acids: CSARDPDRVGNQPQHF. The CDR3, as DNA: TGCAGTGCTAGAGATCCGGACAGGGTCGGCAATCAGCCCCAGCATTTT.

The chain recombines TRBV20-1 with TRBJ2-1; 13 nucleotides match TRBD2. With V trimmed by 2 bases and J by 4 bases, 2 bases remained unmatched. This CDR3 has 15 amino acids. The germline CDR1 and CDR2 sequences are DFQATT and SNEGSKA (reference sequence). CDR3 sequence reads: CSARRTSGGYNEQFF. The CDR3 nucleotides read TGCAGTGCTAGAAGGACTAGCGGGGGTTACAATGAGCAGTTCTTC.

Points on this clonotype: At one end the junction does not follow the germline gene, possibly because of a read error. The chain couples TRBV20-1 to TRBJ1-2; D might be TRBD1 (5 bases). The CDR3 has 12 residues. Germline V gene sequence: CDR1 DFQATT, CDR2 SNEGSKA (reference sequence). This CDR3 reads CRAGDGDYGYTF. As DNA, the CDR3 is TGCCGTGCGGGGGACGGTGACTATGGCTACACCTTC.

The rearrangement links TRBV30 to TRBJ2-7, with D unresolved. The CDR3 sequence is 13 residues long. V gave up 1 base and J gave up 3 bases, with 10 bases separating them. In germline, CDR1 is GTSNPN, CDR2 SVGIG (reference sequence). DNA for the CDR3: TGTGCCTGGAGTGCTCTTACTGGCTACGAGCAGTACTTC. Its translation: CAWSALTGYEQYF.

This clonotype was seen more than once but under ten times. The gene calls are TRBV7-2 and TRBJ2-1, with D hard to call. The germline V gene has CDR1 SGHTA and CDR2 FQGNSA. The ends were cut back, 5 bases at V and 0 bases at J, with 8 bases in the middle. The CDR3 sequence is 14 residues long. The CDR3 is CASSPKSSYNEQFF. DNA of the CDR3: TGTGCCAGCAGCCCCAAGAGCTCCTACAATGAGCAGTTCTTC.

This chain connects TRBV5-1 to TRBJ2-6; TRBD1 is a possible D gene (5 bases). The CDR3 runs to 18 residues. Trimming left V 1 base short and J 1 base short, with 15 bases between. Per the germline V gene, CDR1 is SGHRS and CDR2 is YFSETQ. CDR3 nucleotides: TGCGCCAGCAGCTTGAGTAGGACACGCCGTTCTGGGGCCAACGTCCTGACTTTC. It yields the protein CASSLSRTRRSGANVLTF. The entire variable domain, with the rest obtained from reference TRBV5-1 and TRBJ2-6, is as follows: KAGVTQTPRYLIKTRGQQVTLSCSPISGHRSVSWYQQTPGQGLQFLFEYFSETQRNKGNFPGRFSGRQFSNSRSEMNVSTLELGDSALYLCASSLSRTRRSGANVLTFGAGSRLTVL.

CDR3 bases: TGTGCCAGCAGGACCGGCGGCCGGTCGGGGCAGTACTTC. Amino acid sequence: CASRTGGRSGQYF. The chain links TRBV6-5 to TRBJ2-7; no definite D call. Per germline, CDR1 MNHEY and CDR2 SVGAGI. This CDR3 is 13 amino acids long. Trimming shortened V by 6 bases and J by 9 bases, and 18 bases separated the two germline ends.

The rearrangement joins TRBV3-1 to TRBJ1-2; D possibly corresponds to TRBD1 (5 bases). With 3 bases removed from V and 8 bases from J, the gap between germline ends came to 16 bases. The CDR3 runs to 14 residues. Germline loops: CDR1 LGHDT, CDR2 YNNKEL (reference sequence). This CDR3 reads CASSHLDKERGYTF. The CDR3 DNA reads TGTGCCAGCAGCCACCTGGACAAAGAGAGGGGCTACACCTTC.

This clonotype was seen a few times. The chain uses TRBV7-8 and TRBJ2-1, with D possibly TRBD2 on 7 matching bases. Trimming left V 8 bases short and J 10 bases short, with 18 bases between. Germline V gene sequence: CDR1 SGHVS, CDR2 FQNEAQ. CDR3 length: 13 amino acids. CDR3 residues: CASSGGGGPEQFF. In DNA form, the CDR3 reads TGTGCCAGCTCGGGGGGCGGGGGTCCCGAGCAGTTCTTC.

The rearrangement joins TRBV4-3 to TRBJ2-1; 8 nucleotides line up with TRBD2. The germline V gene has CDR1 LGHNA and CDR2 YSLEER. With V trimmed by 3 bases and J by 0 bases, 7 bases remained unmatched. The CDR3 has 17 residues. Written as DNA, the CDR3 is TGCGCCAGCAGCCAGAAGACTAGCGCTACCTCCTACAATGAGCAGTTCTTC. Its translation is CASSQKTSATSYNEQFF.

This clonotype appeared a few times. This CDR3 reads CASSQTTDTQYF. As DNA, the CDR3 is TGCGCCAGCAGCCAAACGACAGATACGCAGTATTTT. The chain is built from TRBV4-1 and TRBJ2-3; D is undetermined. The CDR3 runs to 12 residues. CDR1 and CDR2 (germline): MGHRA, YSYEKL. V gave up 2 bases and J gave up 3 bases, with 3 bases separating them.

A few counts support this clonotype. This chain joins TRBV30 and TRBJ2-3; TRBD2 matches at 11 bases. This CDR3 is 14 amino acids long. V lost 1 base to trimming and J lost 7 bases; unmatched junction nucleotides: 4. The germline gives CDR1 GTSNPN, CDR2 SVGIG (reference sequence). The CDR3 is CAWSEGTSGNTQYF. CDR3 nucleotides: TGTGCCTGGAGTGAGGGGACTAGCGGAAATACGCAGTATTTT.

This sequence joins TRBV9 and TRBJ2-1, with 9 bases identical to TRBD1. The CDR3 runs 16 residues. After removal of 4 bases from V and 7 bases from J, the junction contained 12 bases not matched to a gene. Per germline, CDR1 SGDLS and CDR2 YYNGEE. The DNA for the CDR3 is TGTGCCAGCAGCCGCCCGGGACAGGGTCCGATAAATGAGCAGTTCTTC. This gives the protein CASSRPGQGPINEQFF.